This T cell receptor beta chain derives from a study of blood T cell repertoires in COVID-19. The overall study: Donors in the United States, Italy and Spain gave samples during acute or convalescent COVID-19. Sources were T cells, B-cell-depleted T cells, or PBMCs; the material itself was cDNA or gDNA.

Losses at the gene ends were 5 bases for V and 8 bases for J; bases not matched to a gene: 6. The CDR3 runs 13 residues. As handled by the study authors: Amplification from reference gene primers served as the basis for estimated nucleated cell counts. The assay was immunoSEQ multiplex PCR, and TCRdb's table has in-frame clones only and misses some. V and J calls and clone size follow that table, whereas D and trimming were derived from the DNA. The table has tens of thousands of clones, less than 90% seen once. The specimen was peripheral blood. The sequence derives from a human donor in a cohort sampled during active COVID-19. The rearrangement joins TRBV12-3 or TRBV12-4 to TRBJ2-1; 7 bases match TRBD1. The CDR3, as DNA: TGTGCCAGCAGTCCGACAGGGAATCATGAGCAGTTCTTC. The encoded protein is CASSPTGNHEQFF.